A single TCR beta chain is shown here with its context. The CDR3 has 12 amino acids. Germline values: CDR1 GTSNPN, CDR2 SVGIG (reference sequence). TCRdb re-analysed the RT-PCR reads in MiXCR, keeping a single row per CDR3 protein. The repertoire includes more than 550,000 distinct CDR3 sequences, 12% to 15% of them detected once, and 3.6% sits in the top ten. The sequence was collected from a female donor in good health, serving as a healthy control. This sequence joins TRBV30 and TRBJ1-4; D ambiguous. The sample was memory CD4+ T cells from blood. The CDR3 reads CACRATNEKLFF. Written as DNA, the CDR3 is TGTGCTTGCAGAGCAACTAATGAAAAACTGTTTTTT.